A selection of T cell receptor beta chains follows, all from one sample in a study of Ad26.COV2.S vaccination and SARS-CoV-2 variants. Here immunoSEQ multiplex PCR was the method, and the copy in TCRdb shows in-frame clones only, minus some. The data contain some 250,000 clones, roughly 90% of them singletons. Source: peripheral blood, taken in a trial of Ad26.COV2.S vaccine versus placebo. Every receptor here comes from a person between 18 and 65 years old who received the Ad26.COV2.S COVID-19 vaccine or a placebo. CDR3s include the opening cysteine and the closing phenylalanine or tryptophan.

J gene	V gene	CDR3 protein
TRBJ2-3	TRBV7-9	CASSSRVAGSSTDTQYF
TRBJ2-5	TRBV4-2	CASSQLGEGETQYF
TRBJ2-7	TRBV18	CASSPPSGGLSYEQYF
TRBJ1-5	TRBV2	CASSADSGGNQPQHF
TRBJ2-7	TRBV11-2	CASSLLQGNVYEQYF
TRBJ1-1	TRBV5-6	CASSVLKGGTEAFF
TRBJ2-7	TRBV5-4	CASRPVGRPGSDEQYF
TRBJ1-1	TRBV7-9	CASRLDRGTEAFF
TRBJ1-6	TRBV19	CASSLWTDYNSPLHF
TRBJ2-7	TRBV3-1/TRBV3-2	CASSPSPPFTYEQYF
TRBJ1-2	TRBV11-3	CASSLAGRIYGYTF
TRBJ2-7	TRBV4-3	CASSQEGPIRGRAPYEQYF
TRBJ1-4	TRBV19	CASLGQGIEKLFF
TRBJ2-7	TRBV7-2	CASSPGLAGGYEQYF
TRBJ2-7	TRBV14	CASSQNRGTDIYEQYF
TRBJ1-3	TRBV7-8	CASRGDSSGNTIYF
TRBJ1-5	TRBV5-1	CASSLGGGNQPQHF
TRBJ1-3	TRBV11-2	CASSLGGNSGNTIYF
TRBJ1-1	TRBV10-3	CAITRTGDEFAEAFF
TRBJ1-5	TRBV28	CASSLEGARDQPQHF
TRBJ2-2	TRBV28	CASTPPRGTGELFF
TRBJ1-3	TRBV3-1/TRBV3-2	CASSQGHSGNTIYF
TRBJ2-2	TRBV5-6	CASSFVPGELFF
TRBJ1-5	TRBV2	CASGGRGQSQPQHF
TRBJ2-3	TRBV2	CASKSAGGTDTQYF
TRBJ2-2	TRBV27	CASRVLGTGGPGELFF
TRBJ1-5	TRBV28	CASSLTNQPQHF
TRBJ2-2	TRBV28	CASSFGRLAGGSTGELFF
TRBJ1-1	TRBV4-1	CASSQGIQGWTEAFF
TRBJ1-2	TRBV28	CASIQGQGSVYGYTF
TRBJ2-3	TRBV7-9	CASSSTSDTQYF
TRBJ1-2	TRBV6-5	CASSYAWGNYGYTF
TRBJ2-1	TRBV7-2	CASSPRTYNEQFF
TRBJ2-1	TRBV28	CASSDLTGDVVNEQFF
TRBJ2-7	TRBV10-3	CAIRPRTSGNYEQYF
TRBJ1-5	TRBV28	CASRWEGRSYQPQHF
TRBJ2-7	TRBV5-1	CASSSGGDEQYF
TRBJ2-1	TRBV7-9	CASSLLERLTAEQFF
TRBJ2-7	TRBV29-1	CSVVFGAYEQYF
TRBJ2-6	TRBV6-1	CASSESGAGANVLTF
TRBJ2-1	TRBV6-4	CASSGQGVGDEQFF
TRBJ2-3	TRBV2	CASGAGYTDTQYF
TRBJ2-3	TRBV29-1	CSVTEGTDTQYF
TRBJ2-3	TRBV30	CAWRSGEKKYF
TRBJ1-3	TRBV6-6	CASSSLTGTGNTIYF
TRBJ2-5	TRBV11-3	CASSQGPAGTQETQYF
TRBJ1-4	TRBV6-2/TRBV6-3	CASSYSGLEKLFF
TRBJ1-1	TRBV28	CASSRTGMNTEAFF
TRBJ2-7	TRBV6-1	CASRVSGERLEQYF
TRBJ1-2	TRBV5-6	CASSLDRVGYTF
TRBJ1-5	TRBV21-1	CASSRNPRAGNQPQHF
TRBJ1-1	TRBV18	CASSRQGKNTEAFF
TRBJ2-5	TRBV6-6	CASSSHDGPGTQYF
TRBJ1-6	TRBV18	CASSPLGQIYNSPLHF
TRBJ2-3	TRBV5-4	CASSGNLPGGIDTQYF
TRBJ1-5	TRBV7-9	CASSLSPNAEQPQHF
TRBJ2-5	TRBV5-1	CASSLASGGQETQYF
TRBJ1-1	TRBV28	CASSFRGMNTEAFF
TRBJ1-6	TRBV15	CATSRDRQGYNSPLHF
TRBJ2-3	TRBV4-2	CASSQEGGLAVLSTDTQYF